The 10 T cell receptor beta chains presented below share a single source sample, sequenced in a study of naive and memory T cell subsets. Ligated cDNA underwent four rounds of PCR with nested alpha and beta constant region primers and SP2. TCRdb reprocessed the 5' RACE reads with MiXCR, giving one entry per CDR3 protein. Among about 48,000 distinct CDR3 sequences, 4.7% were seen once, and the ten largest hold approximately 0.84%. The library had UMIs added by 3' ligation of an oligonucleotide to TCR cDNA. These receptor sequences come from a female donor in good health.

This clonotype showed up many times. This CDR3 is CASSPEPYEQYF. CDR3 DNA sequence: TGTGCCAGCAGCCCTGAACCTTACGAGCAGTACTTC. The chain carries TRBV7-9 and TRBJ2-7; the D is unclear. This CDR3 has 12 residues. V shed 5 bases and J shed 4 bases, with 9 bases lying between them. Germline assignment: CDR1 SEHNR and CDR2 FQNEAQ (reference sequence).

This clonotype was counted ten times or more. The chain carries TRBV7-2 and TRBJ2-7; D remains unclear. Trimming left V 1 base short and J 2 bases short, with 12 bases between. The length of the CDR3 is 15 residues. In germline, CDR1 is SGHTA, CDR2 FQGNSA. This CDR3 reads CASSLGVAVTYEQYF. CDR3 DNA: TGTGCCAGCAGCTTAGGCGTTGCCGTAACCTACGAGCAGTACTTC.

This clonotype was picked up many times. The J gene is TRBJ2-3, the V gene TRBV28; TRBD1 agrees at 8 bases. This CDR3 has 14 residues. The V and J ends lost 6 bases and 5 bases, in that order; junction bases with no gene match: 7. Germline V lookup: CDR1 MDHEN, CDR2 SYDVKM. In nucleotides, the CDR3 is TGTGCCAGCAGCCTAGAGACAGGGGTAGATACGCAGTATTTT. Translated: CASSLETGVDTQYF.

In nucleotides, the CDR3 is TGCAGTGCCCAGTCCCCTAGCACAGATACGCAGTATTTT. Protein sequence: CSAQSPSTDTQYF. V gene TRBV20-1 combines with J gene TRBJ2-3, with D uncertain. In germline, CDR1 is DFQATT, CDR2 SNEGSKA (reference sequence). V lost 6 bases to trimming and J lost 0 bases, with 10 bases between them. The CDR3 covers 13 residues.

This clonotype was observed many times. This rearrangement joins TRBV7-2 to TRBJ2-6; no clear D. This CDR3 contains 15 residues. Between the trimmed V and J ends, which lost 2 bases and 2 bases, there was a span of 7 bases. Germline V CDR1 and CDR2: SGHTA, FQGNSA. The CDR3 here is CASSLLGPGANVLTF. In nucleotides, the CDR3 is TGTGCCAGCAGCTTATTGGGCCCTGGGGCCAACGTCCTGACTTTC.

Turning to this clonotype: This could be a read error, since a much larger clone is one nucleotide away. The chain has TRBV29-1 and TRBJ1-5; D is ambiguous. V lost 4 bases and J 2 bases, leaving 9 bases between the germline ends. The CDR3 extends over 13 amino acids. In germline, CDR1 is SQVTM, CDR2 ANQGSEA. The CDR3 DNA reads as TGCAGCGTTGGGGATGGGGGCAATCAGCCCCAGCATTTT. Translating gives CSVGDGGNQPQHF.

Of note for this clonotype: An end of the junction differs from the germline gene, which may be a read error. This sequence joins TRBV28 and TRBJ1-2; 9 nucleotides line up with TRBD1. CDR1 MDHEN and CDR2 SYDVKM come from the germline V gene. The CDR3 contains 16 residues. CDR3 sequence: CASSFPGTGRLGGDTF. CDR3 DNA: TGTGCCAGCAGTTTTCCCGGGACAGGGAGGTTAGGTGGCGACACCTTC.

The V and J genes are TRBV29-1 and TRBJ2-3; either TRBD1 or TRBD2 may supply D (5 bases each). Deletions cut 4 bases from V and 6 bases from J, with 17 bases between. This CDR3 has 14 residues. Germline CDR1 reads SQVTM; CDR2 reads ANQGSEA. DNA for the CDR3: TGCAGCGTTGCCCGGGACCCCGGATTGGATACGCAGTATTTT. Translating gives CSVARDPGLDTQYF.

This clonotype was seen repeatedly, ten times or more. CDR3 region: CSVRALPNQPQHF. CDR3 coding DNA: TGCAGCGTTAGGGCTCTTCCTAATCAGCCCCAGCATTTT. The chain has TRBV29-1 and TRBJ1-5; no reliable D call. Per germline, CDR1 SQVTM and CDR2 ANQGSEA. Trimming left V 5 bases short and J 4 bases short, with 12 bases between. This CDR3 has 13 amino acids.

This clonotype was counted many times. The chain joins TRBV7-2 to TRBJ2-4, with TRBD2 matching 12 bases. Germline CDR1 reads SGHTA; CDR2 reads FQGNSA. The CDR3 runs to 18 residues. J was trimmed by 9 bases and V by 1 base; bases with no gene match: 13. The chain's CDR3 is CASSLELAGGRASGIQYF. The CDR3 region has the DNA TGTGCCAGCAGCTTAGAGCTAGCGGGAGGGAGGGCTTCAGGCATTCAGTACTTC.